The entry below describes one T cell receptor beta chain. Its antigen is unknown. CD45RO negativity and positive selection for CCR7 defined naive CD8 cells, a population that excluded terminally differentiated effector memory CD45RA+ cells. Every donor was a Caucasian adult from Nashville, Tennessee. This specimen comes from a study of shared clonotypes between healthy human individuals. Germline V gene lookup returns CDR1 MNHEY and CDR2 SMNVEV (reference sequence). The CDR3 runs to 16 residues. Trimming took 5 bases from V and 7 from J; bases not matched to a gene: 9. Study findings and constraints: Represented diversity (both genetic and exposure-history) was limited by the small number of donors. Researchers found naive subsets generally carried larger estimated richness than memory subsets.

Libraries were prepared by immunoSEQ multiplex PCR; TCRdb keeps only in-frame clonotypes and omits some of them. The sample includes more than 2 million clones, about 94% of them seen just once. Material for sequencing was naive CD8+ T cells sorted from blood. The chain carries TRBV27 and TRBJ1-6; 9 positions agree with TRBD1. The receptor's source is a man aged 18-30 years in good health. CDR3 in DNA: TGTGCCAGCAGTATCAAACAGGGGGCGCGGAATTCACCCCTCCACTTT. It yields the protein CASSIKQGARNSPLHF.